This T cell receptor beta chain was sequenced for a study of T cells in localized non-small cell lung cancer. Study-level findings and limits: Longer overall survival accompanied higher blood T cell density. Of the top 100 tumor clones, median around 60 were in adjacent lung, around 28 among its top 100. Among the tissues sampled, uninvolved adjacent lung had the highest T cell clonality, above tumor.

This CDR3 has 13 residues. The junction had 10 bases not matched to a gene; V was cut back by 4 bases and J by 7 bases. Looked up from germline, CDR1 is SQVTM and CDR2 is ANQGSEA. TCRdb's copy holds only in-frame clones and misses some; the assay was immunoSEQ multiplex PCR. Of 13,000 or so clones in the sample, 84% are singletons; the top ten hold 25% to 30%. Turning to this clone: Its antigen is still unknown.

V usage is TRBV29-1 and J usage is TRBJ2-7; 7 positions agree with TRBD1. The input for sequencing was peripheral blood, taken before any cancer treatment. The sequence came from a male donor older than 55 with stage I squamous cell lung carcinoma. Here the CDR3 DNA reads TGCAGCGTTGCTAGGGGGCGCGTTGGGGAGCAGTACTTC. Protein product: CSVARGRVGEQYF.